This T cell receptor beta chain was sequenced in a study of human T cells and chemical hapten exposure. Across the study: It was small differences in pooled library volume that mainly caused per-sample TCR yields to vary.

TCRdb recomputed calls from the RACE reads with MiXCR, one row per CDR3 protein. The data hold under 65,000 distinct CDR3 sequences, with 9.3% observed a single time. Study-wide results and caveats: TCRs above 1 in 1000 frequency did not change with DPC sensitization.

The CDR3 runs to 15 residues. V lost 0 bases to trimming and J lost 5 bases, with 8 bases between them. Germline-derived CDR1 and CDR2 are SGHDN and FVKESK. Time point specified: patch test 1, 2 weeks after DPC sensitization. Stated treatment: therapeutic diphenylcyclopropenone sensitization with weekly scalp DPC. This clonotype was counted at least ten times. Its antigen is currently unknown. The source of this sequence is a woman in her forties or fifties with alopecia areata. Some clones in this sample may be carry-over from other donors' samples. This specimen was whole blood, taken in connection with sensitization to the hapten diphenylcyclopropenone (DPC). The chain has TRBV14 and TRBJ1-6, with unresolved D. This chain's CDR3 is CASSQEGRNNSPLHF. In DNA, the CDR3 is TGTGCCAGCAGCCAAGAGGGAAGAAATAATTCACCCCTCCACTTT.